These T cell receptor beta chains were read from a single sample in a study of shared clonotypes between healthy human individuals. Measured with immunoSEQ multiplex PCR; TCRdb has only the in-frame clones, and not every one. The sample comprises some 2,000,000 clones, around 96% of which are singletons, and approximately 1.2% rests with the top ten. Material for sequencing was naive CD8+ T cells sorted from blood. The receptors were gathered from a man between 18 and 29 years old in good health. CDR3s include the opening cysteine and the closing phenylalanine or tryptophan. Each record gives: CDR3 DNA, CDR3 protein, J gene, CDR3 length, clone size, D gene, V gene. The D gene is left open where the match is weak. Expanded clones are given a class, and other clones once, few, many or no size at all.

TGCGCCAGCAGCTTGGAGGGGTTTAGCACAGATACGCAGTATTTT CASSLEGFSTDTQYF TRBJ2-3 15 NA NA TRBV5-1
TGCGCCAGCAGCTCAACCTCCGGACAGAACCAACAAGAAGCTTTCTTT CASSSTSGQNQQEAFF TRBJ1-1 16 NA NA TRBV5-1
TGTGCCAGCAGTGAATTTGAGACAGGGGCTCCCTACGAGCAGTACTTC CASSEFETGAPYEQYF TRBJ2-7 16 NA TRBD1 TRBV2
TGTGCCAGCACCCGGACTAGCGGGGGTAACACCGGGGAGCTGTTTTTT CASTRTSGGNTGELFF TRBJ2-2 16 NA TRBD2 TRBV2
TGTGCCAGCAGTTACCCGGGACAGGGACATAATTCACCCCTCCACTTT CASSYPGQGHNSPLHF TRBJ1-6 16 NA TRBD1 TRBV6-9
TGCGCCAGCAGCTTGGAGGGGACGACCTCCTACGAGCAGTACTTC CASSLEGTTSYEQYF TRBJ2-7 15 NA NA TRBV5-1
TGTGCCAGCAGTTTCGTTGCTAGCGGGGGCAATGAGCAGTTCTTC CASSFVASGGNEQFF TRBJ2-1 15 NA TRBD2 TRBV27
TGCGCCAGCAGACCAGACGGGTGGAGGCAAGAGACCCAGTACTTC CASRPDGWRQETQYF TRBJ2-5 15 NA NA TRBV5-1
TGTGCCACTAGCCGGGGGGTCGGTGGCACTGAAGCTTTCTTT CATSRGVGGTEAFF TRBJ1-1 14 NA NA TRBV9
TGCAGCGTTGAGAAAGATACCGGGACAGCTCGCTATGGCTACACCTTC CSVEKDTGTARYGYTF TRBJ1-2 16 NA TRBD1 TRBV29-1
TGTGCCAGCAGTTACGGACAGGGGACGGGTCAGCCCCAGCATTTT CASSYGQGTGQPQHF TRBJ1-5 15 NA TRBD1 TRBV6-5
TGTGCCAGCAGCCTGAGACAGGGGAAATTGTACGAGCAGTACTTC CASSLRQGKLYEQYF TRBJ2-7 15 once TRBD1 TRBV13
TGTGCCAGCAGCTCAGACAGGGGTGGCTATGGCTACACCTTC CASSSDRGGYGYTF TRBJ1-2 14 NA TRBD1 TRBV11-2
TGTGCCAGCAACCTCCGCCGGACGGGGGGGCAGACAGATACGCAGTATTTT CASNLRRTGGQTDTQYF TRBJ2-3 17 NA TRBD2 TRBV5-8
TGTGCCAGCAGCCCCGCAAACACTGAAGCTTTCTTT CASSPANTEAFF TRBJ1-1 12 NA NA TRBV6-6
TGTGCCAGCAGTTTACGGTTTTTGAACACCGGGGAGCTGTTTTTT CASSLRFLNTGELFF TRBJ2-2 15 NA NA TRBV28
TGTGCCAGCAGTTACTCCCAGGGGGCAAACGAGCAGTACTTC CASSYSQGANEQYF TRBJ2-7 14 once TRBD1 TRBV6-5
TGTGCCAGCAGCTTGGGGCGCGGGGAGCAGTACTTC CASSLGRGEQYF TRBJ2-7 12 once NA TRBV5-4
TGTGCCAGCAGTCTTTGGGACAGAATAGAGGGCACTGAAGCTTTCTTT CASSLWDRIEGTEAFF TRBJ1-1 16 NA TRBD1 TRBV28
TGTGCCAGCAGCTTTGAAGGCGACCTTGAGCAGTTCTTC CASSFEGDLEQFF TRBJ2-1 13 NA NA TRBV13
TGTGCCAGTTCAGAAGGGGGGACAGGGTATGGCTACACCTTC CASSEGGTGYGYTF TRBJ1-2 14 NA TRBD1 TRBV6-1
TGTGCCATCGGACCCGACTACGAGCAGTACTTC CAIGPDYEQYF TRBJ2-7 11 once NA TRBV10-3
TGCGCCAGCAGCCAAGATCGGACAGGGCGATCCTACAATGAGCAGTTCTTC CASSQDRTGRSYNEQFF TRBJ2-1 17 NA TRBD1 TRBV4-1
TGCGCCAGCAGCTTAAGGGGGGCTAGTTCGGATTCACCCCTCCACTTT CASSLRGASSDSPLHF TRBJ1-6 16 NA NA TRBV4-1
TGCGCCAGCAGTCAGGCACTAGCGTCTACCACCAGCCCCACCTACGAGCAGTACTTC CASSQALASTTSPTYEQYF TRBJ2-7 19 NA TRBD2 TRBV23-1
TGCGCCAGCAGCCAAGATGCCGGGGGCGCTAACTATGGCTACACCTTC CASSQDAGGANYGYTF TRBJ1-2 16 NA NA TRBV4-3
TGCGCCAGCAGCCAAGATTCCAGGAGCCAAGAGACCCAGTACTTC CASSQDSRSQETQYF TRBJ2-5 15 NA NA TRBV4-1
TGTGCCAGTAGTATAGTATCGGGGGCGGACTATGGCTACACCTTC CASSIVSGADYGYTF TRBJ1-2 15 NA NA TRBV19
TGTGCCAGCATGGTTAATTCAATGGCTTTCTTT CASMVNSMAFF TRBJ1-1 11 NA NA TRBV27
TGTGCCAGCAGCCCATCCAACCATTATGGCTACACCTTC CASSPSNHYGYTF TRBJ1-2 13 NA NA TRBV7-9
TGTGCCAGCAGTTACTCGATGGCAGTCTACGAGCAGTACTTC CASSYSMAVYEQYF TRBJ2-7 14 NA NA TRBV6-5
TGTGCTAGCAGCTTAGGTAGGCAGGGAACAGATACGCAGTATTTT CASSLGRQGTDTQYF TRBJ2-3 15 NA NA TRBV7-7
TGTGCCAGCAGTTACTCGGCAGGTTACGAGCAGTACTTC CASSYSAGYEQYF TRBJ2-7 13 once NA TRBV6-5
TGTGCCAGCAGTGCCGGGGCTGGCTTCGAGCAGTACTTC CASSAGAGFEQYF TRBJ2-7 13 NA NA TRBV2
TGCGCCAGCAGCCAAGAGGGGACAGGGGGACCCCAGCATTTT CASSQEGTGGPQHF TRBJ1-5 14 NA TRBD1 TRBV4-1
TGTGCCATCAGTGAGGTGGGAGTGAACACCGGGGAGCTGTTTTTT CAISEVGVNTGELFF TRBJ2-2 15 NA NA TRBV10-3
TGTGCCAGCAGCCCCAGGTGGTTAGGTCGGGGCACAGATACGCAGTATTTT CASSPRWLGRGTDTQYF TRBJ2-3 17 NA NA TRBV11-2
TGTGCCAGCAGGAAGATGGGAAGTGACACTGAAGCTTTCTTT CASRKMGSDTEAFF TRBJ1-1 14 NA NA TRBV7-9
TGTGCCAGTAGTATGGTCGGTAGCTCCTACGAGCAGTACTTC CASSMVGSSYEQYF TRBJ2-7 14 NA NA TRBV19
TGCAGCGTTGAAGGGGAGGTTAAGGACACCGGGGAGCTGTTTTTT CSVEGEVKDTGELFF TRBJ2-2 15 NA NA TRBV29-1
TGTGCCAGCAGTTTTGCCGCCTACAATGAGCAGTTCTTC CASSFAAYNEQFF TRBJ2-1 13 NA NA TRBV6-5
TGTGCCAGCAGCTTAATGACAGATAACTATGGCTACACCTTC CASSLMTDNYGYTF TRBJ1-2 14 NA NA TRBV7-9